Presented here are 30 T cell receptor beta chains from one specimen sequenced in a study of blood T cell repertoires in COVID-19. Clones were read by immunoSEQ multiplex PCR, and TCRdb kept only the in-frame ones, dropping some. The table records around 300,000 clones, 90% of them present only once. Sequencing was done on a sample of peripheral blood. The source of these receptors is a woman in her thirties or forties with COVID-19, enrolled during active disease.

The sample holds a few counts of this clone. This chain links TRBV6-5 with TRBJ1-5; TRBD1 matches at 8 bases. This CDR3 has 14 residues. The germline gives CDR1 MNHEY, CDR2 SVGAGI. With 5 bases clipped from V and 6 bases from J, the junction kept 6 bases outside the gene matches. DNA of the CDR3: TGTGCCAGCAGTCCCCAGGGGGCCGCTCAGCCCCAGCATTTT. This gives the protein CASSPQGAAQPQHF.

The chain couples TRBV4-3 to TRBJ1-4, with TRBD1 matching over 10 bases. The CDR3 consists of 15 residues. Looked up from germline, CDR1 is LGHNA and CDR2 is YSLEER. V was clipped by 0 bases and J by 7 bases; unmatched bases: 2. In nucleotides, the CDR3 is TGCGCCAGCAGCCAAGAGACAGGGGGCTTTGAAAAACTGTTTTTT. Protein product: CASSQETGGFEKLFF.

This clone has more than one count but fewer than ten. The genes are TRBV4-1 and TRBJ2-3; D uncertain. This CDR3 contains 14 residues. CDR1 and CDR2 (germline): MGHRA, YSYEKL. V gave up 0 bases and J gave up 3 bases, with 7 bases separating them. The CDR3 sequence: CASSQDPRTDTQYF. CDR3 bases: TGCGCCAGCAGCCAAGATCCGAGGACAGATACGCAGTATTTT.

This chain uses TRBV6-5 with TRBJ2-1; 12 bases map to TRBD2. Germline V gene sequence: CDR1 MNHEY, CDR2 SVGAGI. V trimming: 2 bases; J trimming: 4 bases; junction bases outside the gene matches: 3. The CDR3 sequence is 16 residues long. The CDR3 loop reads CASSYTSGRPYNEQFF. CDR3 nucleotide sequence: TGTGCCAGCAGTTACACTAGCGGGAGGCCTTACAATGAGCAGTTCTTC.

The chain has TRBV5-1 and TRBJ2-3; D uncertain. Trimming pared 4 bases from V and 3 bases from J, leaving 12 bases between. The CDR3 sequence is 14 residues long. CDR1 and CDR2 (germline): SGHRS, YFSETQ. The CDR3 nucleotides are TGCGCCAGCAGCCCCTCGGTCCGAACAGATACGCAGTATTTT. It is translated as CASSPSVRTDTQYF. Variable domain in full (rest from reference TRBV5-1 and TRBJ2-3): KAGVTQTPRYLIKTRGQQVTLSCSPISGHRSVSWYQQTPGQGLQFLFEYFSETQRNKGNFPGRFSGRQFSNSRSEMNVSTLELGDSALYLCASSPSVRTDTQYFGPGTRLTVL.

The chain recombines TRBV4-3 with TRBJ1-4, with D perhaps TRBD1 (5 bases). V was shortened by 4 bases and J by 0 bases, with 6 bases between the two germline ends. Germline V gene lookup returns CDR1 LGHNA and CDR2 YSLEER. This CDR3 is 14 amino acids long. As DNA, the CDR3 is TGCGCCAGCAGCCTACAGGCAACTAATGAAAAACTGTTTTTT. This sequence encodes CASSLQATNEKLFF.

This chain uses TRBV6-6 with TRBJ2-1, with 8 nucleotides matching TRBD1. This CDR3 is 19 amino acids long. The germline gives CDR1 MNHNY, CDR2 SVGAGI (reference sequence). The junction had 15 bases not matched to a gene; V was cut back by 5 bases and J by 0 bases. CDR3 amino acids: CASSHRTGTLPSSYNEQFF. CDR3 nucleotides: TGTGCCAGCAGTCATCGGACAGGGACCCTTCCCAGCTCCTACAATGAGCAGTTCTTC.

The chain is built from TRBV2 and TRBJ1-6; a weak D match, TRBD1 (5 bases). The germline gives CDR1 SNHLY, CDR2 FYNNEI. This CDR3 comprises 14 residues. Trimming took off 4 bases at V and 9 bases at J, with 13 bases between the two ends. CDR3 in amino acids: CASSGQTGGSPLHF. CDR3 in DNA: TGTGCCAGCAGTGGGCAGACCGGGGGTTCACCCCTCCACTTT.

V gene TRBV19 combines with J gene TRBJ1-2; D call uncertain. The germline V gene has CDR1 LNHDA and CDR2 SQIVND (reference sequence). The CDR3 is 11 residues long. The V end lost 10 bases, the J end lost 7 bases, and 13 bases lay between the germline ends. This CDR3 reads CATGSLGGYTF. Written as DNA, the CDR3 is TGTGCCACCGGTTCGCTCGGTGGCTACACCTTC. Full variable domain (rest looked up from reference TRBV19 and TRBJ1-2): DGGITQSPKYLFRKEGQNVTLSCEQNLNHDAMYWYRQDPGQGLRLIYYSQIVNDFQKGDIAEGYSVSREKKESFPLTVTSAQKNPTAFYLCATGSLGGYTFGSGTRLTVV.

The V gene is TRBV3-1 (or the pseudogene TRBV3-2), the J gene TRBJ1-2; perhaps TRBD1 as D (5 bases). The V end lost 5 bases, the J end lost 7 bases, and 20 bases lay between the germline ends. This CDR3 contains 15 residues. Per germline, CDR1 LGHDT and CDR2 YNNKEL (reference sequence). The DNA of the CDR3 is TGTGCCAGCAGCGTCCGGGGGGGAGGGAACGGTGGCTACACCTTC. It specifies CASSVRGGGNGGYTF.

To note about this clone: The germline gene is not matched at one end of the junction; a read error may be the cause. This sequence joins TRBV7-3 and TRBJ2-5; possible D gene TRBD1, 6 bases. In germline, CDR1 is SGHTA, CDR2 FQGTGA. The CDR3 consists of 13 residues. The CDR3 coding sequence is TGTGCCAGCAGCCCGGGACACCAGGAGACCCAGTACTTC. This gives the protein CASSPGHQETQYF. Full variable domain (missing parts from reference TRBV7-3 and TRBJ2-5): GAGVSQTPSNKVTEKGKYVELRCDPISGHTALYWYRQSLGQGPEFLIYFQGTGAADDSGLPNDRFFAVRPEGSVSTLKIQRTERGDSAVYLCASSPGHQETQYFGPGTRLLVL.

For the CDR3, the DNA is TGTGCCAGCAGCTGGCGGGGGGGCCGGAATGAGCAGTTCTTC. It specifies CASSWRGGRNEQFF. V usage is TRBV9 and J usage is TRBJ2-1; 9 bases line up with TRBD2. J lost 7 bases, V lost 4 bases, and 6 bases had no gene match. Germline loops: CDR1 SGDLS, CDR2 YYNGEE. CDR3 length equals 14 residues.

This clone was detected only once. V is TRBV28 and J is TRBJ1-6, with 7 bases that match TRBD1. J gave up 10 bases and V 5 bases, and 11 bases lay outside the gene matches. CDR1 is MDHEN, CDR2 SYDVKM, per germline. This CDR3 comprises 15 residues. CDR3 nucleotide sequence: TGTGCCAGCAGTCCTCGACAGGGATGGAACTCACCCCTCCACTTT. Translated: CASSPRQGWNSPLHF.

The V call is TRBV9, the J call TRBJ2-1, with 7 bases matching TRBD2. This CDR3 is 14 amino acids long. Germline V gene data show CDR1 as SGDLS and CDR2 as YYNGEE. With V trimmed by 0 bases and J by 6 bases, 3 bases remained unmatched. CDR3 protein: CASSVGSGINEQFF. CDR3 nucleotides: TGTGCCAGCAGCGTAGGGAGCGGGATCAATGAGCAGTTCTTC.

The genes are TRBV6-2 or TRBV6-3 and TRBJ2-3; D not resolved. V lost 2 bases and J 3 bases, leaving 12 bases between the germline ends. Germline V gene lookup returns CDR1 MNHEY and CDR2 SVGEGT. CDR3 size: 15 residues. The CDR3 is CASSYGSGGTDTQYF. DNA for the CDR3: TGTGCCAGCAGTTACGGGTCGGGTGGGACAGATACGCAGTATTTT.

The V call is TRBV27, the J call TRBJ1-3; 7 nucleotides agree with TRBD1. Per germline, CDR1 MNHEY and CDR2 SMNVEV (reference sequence). Trimming took 5 bases from V and 0 from J; bases not matched to a gene: 10. CDR3 length equals 17 residues. The CDR3 sequence: CASSPTGQPLSGNTIYF. The CDR3 DNA is TGTGCCAGCAGTCCGACGGGACAGCCCCTCTCTGGAAACACCATATATTTT.

The CDR3 DNA is TGTGCCAGCAGTTCGACAGGGCCCGGGGAGCTGTTTTTT. Its protein product is CASSSTGPGELFF. The rearrangement links TRBV6-6 to TRBJ2-2; 7 nucleotides match TRBD1. The V gene's germline CDR1 is MNHNY and CDR2 SVGAGI (reference sequence). Trimming removed 4 bases from V and 6 bases from J; junction bases left unmatched: 2. The CDR3 is made up of 13 amino acids.

This chain uses TRBV7-3 with TRBJ2-1; possibly TRBD2 for D (6 bases). V gave up 5 bases and J gave up 5 bases, with 10 bases separating them. This CDR3 region has 13 residues. Germline assignment: CDR1 SGHTA and CDR2 FQGTGA. CDR3 nucleotide sequence: TGTGCCAGCAGCCGGGGGATTGACAATGAGCAGTTCTTC. As protein: CASSRGIDNEQFF.

This chain joins TRBV11-2 and TRBJ1-3, with a possible D match to TRBD1 (5 bases). V gave up 4 bases and J gave up 1 base, with 5 bases separating them. The CDR3 covers 13 residues. The germline V gene encodes CDR1 SGHAT and CDR2 FQNNGV. The CDR3 DNA sequence: TGTGCCAGCAGCTCAGGGTCTGGAAACACCATATATTTT. Amino acids: CASSSGSGNTIYF.

The genes are TRBV7-9 and TRBJ2-7; tentatively, D is TRBD2 (5 bases). V lost 5 bases and J lost 3, with 20 bases in between. The CDR3 is made up of 16 amino acids. Germline lookup yields CDR1 SEHNR and CDR2 FQNEAQ (reference sequence). The CDR3 coding sequence is TGTGCCAGCAGCCCAACCCTAGCACCCGAGGTCTACGAGCAGTACTTC. It codes for CASSPTLAPEVYEQYF.

CDR3 sequence (DNA): TGTGCCAGCAGTTTTAACGCTCCGGGACAGGGGATGTACGAGCAGTACTTC. Amino acids: CASSFNAPGQGMYEQYF. The genes are TRBV27 and TRBJ2-5; 10 nucleotides align to TRBD1. The end of the DNA is better explained by TRBJ2-7, so the J call may be wrong. The length of the CDR3 is 17 residues. Germline lookup yields CDR1 MNHEY and CDR2 SMNVEV (reference sequence).

The V gene is TRBV7-3, the J gene TRBJ2-6; D is perhaps TRBD1 (6 bases). CDR3 length: 18 amino acids. Germline values: CDR1 SGHTA, CDR2 FQGTGA. V gave up 3 bases and J gave up 0 bases, with 15 bases separating them. Here the CDR3 reads CASSFPGHRSSGANVLTF. CDR3 nucleotides: TGTGCCAGCAGCTTCCCGGGACACAGAAGCTCTGGGGCCAACGTCCTGACTTTC.

This CDR3 is CASSTPLAGTGSYNEQFF. The DNA of the CDR3 is TGTGCCAGTAGTACTCCCCTAGCCGGGACAGGCTCCTACAATGAGCAGTTCTTC. V and J are TRBV19 and TRBJ2-1; TRBD1 matches 8 bases. The CDR3 extends over 18 amino acids. The germline V gene has CDR1 LNHDA and CDR2 SQIVND (reference sequence). V trimming: 4 bases; J trimming: 0 bases; junction bases outside the gene matches: 11.

This clone was seen just once. The chain joins TRBV28 to TRBJ1-1; unclear D gene. The CDR3 loop spans 14 amino acids. Trimming pared 8 bases from V and 5 bases from J, leaving 18 bases between. Germline CDR1 reads MDHEN; CDR2 reads SYDVKM. The CDR3 DNA reads as TGTGCCAGCGTCGGGTCCGGGTCAGATACTGAAGCTTTCTTT. Its protein is CASVGSGSDTEAFF.

V usage is TRBV28 and J usage is TRBJ2-7, with TRBD1 matching 10 bases. V shed 8 bases, J shed 2 bases, and the junction held 3 bases outside the gene matches. This CDR3 has 13 amino acids. CDR1 is MDHEN, CDR2 SYDVKM, per germline. This CDR3 is CASRTGGPYEQYF. The CDR3 bases are TGTGCCAGCCGGACAGGGGGGCCCTACGAGCAGTACTTC.

This sequence joins TRBV5-1 and TRBJ2-2, with 7 bases lining up with TRBD1. Germline loops: CDR1 SGHRS, CDR2 YFSETQ. J lost 4 bases, V lost 6 bases, and 6 bases had no gene match. This CDR3 region has 14 residues. CDR3 coding DNA: TGCGCCAGCAACCCGGGACAGAGCACCGGGGAGCTGTTTTTT. Protein: CASNPGQSTGELFF. Filled out from reference TRBV5-1 and TRBJ2-2, the complete variable domain reads KAGVTQTPRYLIKTRGQQVTLSCSPISGHRSVSWYQQTPGQGLQFLFEYFSETQRNKGNFPGRFSGRQFSNSRSEMNVSTLELGDSALYLCASNPGQSTGELFFGEGSRLTVL.

The chain is built from TRBV7-9 and TRBJ2-3; TRBD2 is a possible D gene (5 bases). V dropped 6 bases and J dropped 0 bases, with 13 bases sitting between them. This CDR3 is built from 15 residues. Per germline, CDR1 SEHNR and CDR2 FQNEAQ (reference sequence). CDR3: CASSSPGLSTDTQYF. DNA for the CDR3: TGTGCCAGCAGTTCTCCCGGACTCAGCACAGATACGCAGTATTTT.

This clone was recorded only once. V is TRBV4-3 and J is TRBJ1-1; D is unclear. V was clipped by 0 bases and J by 4 bases, with 12 bases between them. The CDR3 extends over 15 amino acids. Germline CDR1 and CDR2: LGHNA and YSLEER. The CDR3 DNA reads TGCGCCAGCAGCCAAGAGGCCCGGGTTTCCACTGAAGCTTTCTTT. As protein: CASSQEARVSTEAFF.

The gene calls are TRBV11-2 and TRBJ1-1, with D perhaps TRBD1 (5 bases). V was clipped by 3 bases and J by 2 bases, with 7 bases between them. The CDR3 extends over 13 amino acids. Germline-derived CDR1 and CDR2 are SGHAT and FQNNGV. The CDR3 spells CASSLTVNTEAFF. The CDR3 region has the DNA TGTGCCAGCAGCTTGACAGTTAACACTGAAGCTTTCTTT.

The chain is built from TRBV6-5 and TRBJ2-5, with TRBD1 as a possible D gene (5 bases). This CDR3 contains 14 residues. Germline loops: CDR1 MNHEY, CDR2 SVGAGI. V was trimmed by 5 bases and J by 5 bases, leaving 15 bases between them. CDR3 residues: CASSTTGHGETQYF. In DNA form, the CDR3 reads TGTGCCAGCAGTACCACAGGCCACGGGGAGACCCAGTACTTC.